The TCR beta chain under discussion was sequenced for a study of PD-L1 blockade in urothelial cancer. Across the whole study: About 90% of the roughly 30 patients were men who had bladder-origin urothelial cancer. The median T cell count in blood samples was 140,000 to 150,000.

Time point defined: peripheral blood 6 weeks after treatment start. Each patient presented with locally advanced or metastatic urothelial carcinoma. Each PCR reaction had synthetic TCR analog templates spiked into it. Assay: immunoSEQ multiplex PCR; the TCRdb copy retains only in-frame clones and omits some. The table lists 15,000 to 20,000 clones, around 83% of them singletons. The sequences come from PBMCs, collected around atezolizumab (anti-PD-L1) treatment. The sequence was collected from a middle-aged man with urothelial cancer.

CDR3 sequence (DNA): TGTGCCAGTGATCGAAGCGGCTATGGCTACACCTTC. Protein: CASDRSGYGYTF. The chain recombines TRBV19 with TRBJ1-2; D remains ambiguous. V was clipped by 8 bases and J by 4 bases, with 11 bases between them. The length of the CDR3 is 12 residues. Looked up from germline, CDR1 is LNHDA and CDR2 is SQIVND (reference sequence). Looking up the rest from reference TRBV19 and TRBJ1-2 gives the full variable domain: DGGITQSPKYLFRKEGQNVTLSCEQNLNHDAMYWYRQDPGQGLRLIYYSQIVNDFQKGDIAEGYSVSREKKESFPLTVTSAQKNPTAFYLCASDRSGYGYTFGSGTRLTVV.